The 12 T cell receptor beta chains reported below all come from one sample, sequenced in a study of blood T cells in healthy people across ages. Then a second PCR, running roughly 6 to 12 cycles, was carried out with a sample-barcoded 5' primer and a J-beta primer mix. TCRdb called the 5' RACE reads again in MiXCR, with one record for every CDR3 protein. Of 1.5 million to 2 million distinct CDR3 sequences detected, less than 50% appear once; the ten largest clones hold 2.1%. Sequenced sample: blood. The receptors originated from a woman between 40 and 55 years old in good health.

V gene TRBV5-1 combines with J gene TRBJ2-1, with a possible D match to TRBD1 (6 bases). V lost 1 base to trimming and J lost 10 bases, with 12 bases between them. This CDR3 has 13 amino acids. Per the germline V gene, CDR1 is SGHRS and CDR2 is YFSETQ. The CDR3 protein is CASSLQQGREQFF. The CDR3 DNA sequence: TGCGCCAGCAGCTTGCAGCAGGGGCGGGAGCAGTTCTTC.

The CDR3 bases are TGTGCCAGCTCACCCGGGACAGCTTCCTCTGGGGCCAACGTCCTGACTTTC. Translated: CASSPGTASSGANVLTF. V is TRBV18 and J is TRBJ2-6, with 7 bases identical to TRBD1. The J segment lost 0 bases and the V segment lost 3 bases, leaving 5 bases of the junction unmatched. Germline V gene sequence: CDR1 KGHSH, CDR2 LQKENI. This CDR3 is 17 amino acids long. Based on the CDR3 plus reference TRBV18 and TRBJ2-6, the full variable domain is NAGVMQNPRHLVRRRGQEARLRCSPMKGHSHVYWYRQLPEEGLKFMVYLQKENIIDESGMPKERFSAEFPKEGPSILRIQQVVRGDSAAYFCASSPGTASSGANVLTFGAGSRLTVL.

Concerning this clonotype: A junction end diverges from the germline sequence, so it may reflect a read error. The chain's CDR3 is CGARRLEEQYF. The CDR3 DNA reads TGCGGTGCTCGGAGACTAGAGGAGCAGTACTTC. The chain couples TRBV20-1 to TRBJ2-7; D may be TRBD2 (6 bases). This CDR3 comprises 11 residues. Germline V gene lookup returns CDR1 DFQATT and CDR2 SNEGSKA (reference sequence).

This chain uses TRBV2 with TRBJ1-2; 10 nucleotides align to TRBD1. Germline CDR1 SNHLY, CDR2 FYNNEI. The CDR3 runs to 17 residues. Trimming took 5 bases from V and 2 from J; bases not matched to a gene: 11. CDR3 sequence reads: CASSPDLPGQGNYGYTF. As DNA, the CDR3 is TGTGCCAGCAGTCCAGACTTACCGGGACAGGGGAACTATGGCTACACCTTC.

This clonotype was detected a few times. In nucleotides, the CDR3 is TGCGCCAGCAGCCCGGCTGGACAGGGCTATGGCTACACCTTC. This gives the protein CASSPAGQGYGYTF. This chain links TRBV4-3 with TRBJ1-2; 8 positions match TRBD1. Germline CDR1 is LGHNA and CDR2 is YSLEER. Losses at the gene ends were 4 bases for V and 4 bases for J; bases not matched to a gene: 5. This CDR3 has 14 residues.

This clonotype was picked up a small number of times. The J gene is TRBJ2-3, the V gene TRBV6-1, with no clear D. This CDR3 has 13 amino acids. Germline loops: CDR1 MNHNS, CDR2 SASEGT. Trimming stripped 2 bases from V and 8 bases from J, with 11 bases between. The CDR3 DNA is TGTGCCAGCAGTGAATCCCCTTCGGTTACGCAGTATTTT. This sequence encodes CASSESPSVTQYF.

The J gene is TRBJ1-5, the V gene TRBV19; possible D gene TRBD1, 6 bases. CDR1 LNHDA and CDR2 SQIVND come from the germline V gene (reference sequence). The CDR3 loop spans 16 amino acids. The V end was cut by 6 bases, the J end by 7 bases, with 22 bases between. The CDR3 sequence: CASSPGQRLTKQPQHF. Here the CDR3 DNA reads TGTGCCAGTAGCCCAGGACAGCGGCTGACGAAACAGCCCCAGCATTTT.

This clonotype was detected ten times or more. The chain recombines TRBV7-2 with TRBJ2-5; 9 positions agree with TRBD2. J gave up 2 bases and V 1 base, and 8 bases lay outside the gene matches. Germline lookup yields CDR1 SGHTA and CDR2 FQGNSA. CDR3 length: 17 residues. The CDR3 sequence: CASSLEGRLAVQETQYF. The CDR3 DNA follows: TGTGCCAGCAGCTTAGAAGGAAGACTAGCGGTTCAAGAGACCCAGTACTTC.

The chain carries TRBV4-2 and TRBJ2-1, with D possibly TRBD1 on 6 matching bases. Germline values: CDR1 LGHNA, CDR2 YNFKEQ. The CDR3 totals 15 residues. V was pared by 1 base and J by 5 bases, with 12 bases between. The CDR3 reads CASSQVSRGNNEQFF. The CDR3 DNA reads TGTGCCAGCAGCCAAGTAAGCAGGGGAAACAATGAGCAGTTCTTC.

This clonotype was counted only a few times. The chain couples TRBV20-1 to TRBJ2-7, with 7 nucleotides matching TRBD1. This CDR3 region has 14 residues. Trimming removed 4 bases from V and 1 base from J; junction bases left unmatched: 7. CDR1 and CDR2 from the germline V gene are DFQATT and SNEGSKA (reference sequence). DNA of the CDR3: TGCAGTGCTATCTTTCCAGGGGGATCCTACGAGCAGTACTTC. Its protein is CSAIFPGGSYEQYF.

This chain uses TRBV12-3 or TRBV12-4 with TRBJ1-6; D is unclear. CDR3 length equals 17 residues. V was clipped by 1 base and J by 1 base, with 11 bases between them. Written as DNA, the CDR3 is TGTGCCAGCAGTTTAGGTTCCTCGGGGTCCTATAATTCACCCCTCCACTTT. Its translation is CASSLGSSGSYNSPLHF.

The genes are TRBV28 and TRBJ1-2; the D is unclear. V was cut by 4 bases and J by 0 bases, with 12 bases left in between. The germline CDR1 and CDR2 sequences are MDHEN and SYDVKM. The CDR3 sequence is 15 residues long. As DNA, the CDR3 is TGTGCCAGCAGTTCCCCGGCGGCCTCTAACTATGGCTACACCTTC. It codes for CASSSPAASNYGYTF.